This T cell receptor beta chain originates from a study of EBV T-cell therapy then PD-1 blockade in nasopharyngeal carcinoma (dated by TCRdb to the early 2020s). The treatment or condition label, as the study defines it: AdE1-LMPpoly-expanded autologous EBV-specific T-cell therapy followed by anti-PD-1 nivolumab. The cysteine opens and the phenylalanine closes a CDR3 of 13 amino acids. Just the 39-base CDR3 DNA is kept, in frame starting at base 1. Via the germline V gene (reference sequence), CDR1 is MNHEY and CDR2 SMNVEV. V is cut by 6 bases and J by 7 bases, and the space between the germline ends is 15 bases. Details on this clone: Its target antigen remains unknown. Base qualities are not recorded, but no much larger clone differs from it by a single base.

Genomic DNA was extracted from sorted cells using the Qiagen DNeasy Kit. Deep sequencing of the TCR beta chain was done on the immunoSEQ platform. For the original study's pipeline: Repertoire data analysis was performed with the immunoSEQ Analyzer software. This is the immuneACCESS table as TCRdb keeps it, with only in-frame sequences that have V and J called. A part of the clones is gone; compared with another copy, unresolved V genes explain less than half, and the rest is unexplained. The V and J calls and clone size are taken from that table; D and trimming were inferred from the DNA. Here the sample has roughly 22,000 clones; over 75% occur a single time. The ten largest clones take up more than 20% of the sample.

Here the sequenced sample was CD8+ T cells from blood, taken at day -245 from a patient whose treatment included autologous EBV-specific T cells and nivolumab. The rearranged chain carries TRBV27 and TRBJ1-2, and possibly TRBD1, on 5 matching bases. The receptor was derived from a man aged 35 to 55 with nasopharyngeal carcinoma. The sequenced DNA: TGTGCCAGCAGCAAGGGACGGGCGGGTGGCTACACCTTC. It translates as CASSKGRAGGYTF.